The entry below describes one TCR beta chain. What it binds is not known. These data originate in a study of cytomegalovirus exposure and HLA in healthy donors. The PCR had 60 Vbeta and 13 Jbeta primers. The assay was immunoSEQ multiplex PCR, and TCRdb's table has in-frame clones only and misses some. This sample has under 200,000 clones, with approximately 78% found just once. Study outcomes and limitations: In a later analysis, parvovirus B19, influenza, CMV and Epstein-Barr virus appeared linked to several top co-occurrence clusters. In a later analysis, TCR beta V- and J-gene trimming was associated with a missense DCLRE1C variant.

The CDR3 contains 13 residues. Germline V CDR1 and CDR2: SGHVS, FNYEAQ. The J segment lost 6 bases and the V segment lost 6 bases, leaving 6 bases of the junction unmatched. This rearrangement joins TRBV7-6 to TRBJ2-7; 9 bases map to TRBD2. Material for sequencing was PBMCs. The TCR was taken from a young woman in good health and CMV-seronegative. The CDR3 protein is CASRPTSGFEQYF. CDR3 nucleotide sequence: TGTGCCAGCAGACCCACTAGCGGGTTCGAGCAGTACTTC.